Shown below are 6 T cell receptor beta chains from a single sample sequenced in a study of OX40 agonist ivuxolimab in advanced cancers. Generated by immunoSEQ multiplex PCR, the TCRdb table keeps only in-frame clones and is missing some. In the table there are about 69,000 clones, around 91% of which are singletons. The sample here was CD4+ or CD8+ T cells sorted from blood, taken in a trial of the OX40 agonist ivuxolimab. The source of these receptors is an adult with an advanced solid tumor such as melanoma, head and neck, liver or kidney cancer.

This chain links TRBV6-5 with TRBJ2-2; D is ambiguous. The V end was cut by 4 bases, the J end by 1 base, with 1 base between. CDR1 is MNHEY, CDR2 SVGAGI, per germline. The CDR3 extends over 12 amino acids. In DNA form, the CDR3 reads TGTGCCAGCAGTTTGAACACCGGGGAGCTGTTTTTT. This sequence encodes CASSLNTGELFF.

The chain uses TRBV7-2 and TRBJ2-1, with unresolved D. The CDR3 runs 13 residues. V shed 5 bases and J shed 9 bases, with 14 bases lying between them. Per germline, CDR1 SGHTA and CDR2 FQGNSA. The CDR3 coding sequence is TGTGCCAGCAGCCCGCAGCTCCCCGCTGAGCAGTTCTTC. This translates into CASSPQLPAEQFF.

The rearrangement uses TRBV6-6 and TRBJ1-3; a weak D match, TRBD1 (6 bases). V was pared by 2 bases and J by 2 bases, with 13 bases between. Germline CDR1 and CDR2: MNHNY and SVGAGI (reference sequence). This CDR3 region has 16 residues. The CDR3 nucleotides read TGTGCCAGCAGTTACGGCCACGGGGACACTGGAAACACCATATATTTT. Translated, it gives CASSYGHGDTGNTIYF.

This clone was seen only a few times. The chain recombines TRBV6-5 with TRBJ1-5; TRBD1 matches at 7 bases. Germline loops: CDR1 MNHEY, CDR2 SVGAGI. V shed 4 bases, J shed 7 bases, and the junction held 10 bases outside the gene matches. The CDR3 covers 15 residues. The chain's CDR3 is CASSSYRQGTQPQHF. CDR3 bases: TGTGCCAGCAGTTCCTATCGACAGGGTACGCAGCCCCAGCATTTT.

V usage is TRBV19 and J usage is TRBJ2-3; 11 nucleotides agree with TRBD2. The V gene end was trimmed by 7 bases and the J gene end by 4 bases; junction bases not matched to a gene: 10. The CDR3 has 16 amino acids. Germline V gives CDR1 LNHDA, CDR2 SQIVND (reference sequence). In DNA form, the CDR3 reads TGTGCCAGTACCCAATCTCTAGCGGGAGGAGCAGATACGCAGTATTTT. It codes for CASTQSLAGGADTQYF.

The V call is TRBV28, the J call TRBJ2-1; unclear D gene. The CDR3 contains 14 residues. Deletions cut 6 bases from V and 6 bases from J, with 15 bases between. Germline V gene lookup returns CDR1 MDHEN and CDR2 SYDVKM. The CDR3 nucleotides are TGTGCCAGCAGAACCGGCTCCCCCCCCAATGAGCAGTTCTTC. This encodes CASRTGSPPNEQFF.